This T cell receptor (beta chain) originates from a study of T cells expressing NK-cell markers. About the research overall: Sorted CD3+CD56+NKG2C+, CD3+CD56+NKG2C- and CD3+CD56-NKG2C+ T cells provided the TCR beta repertoires. Study results and caveats: Unclear, still, was the HCMV specificity of the expanded NKG2C+ T cell clones. Several donors' CD3+CD56-NKG2C+ cells were dominated by the same clonotypes.

TCRdb processed the 5' RACE reads again and assigns one entry to each CDR3 protein, with no DNA. Listed are under 35,000 distinct CDR3 sequences; over 45% falls within the top ten. A remark on this clonotype: Its target is unknown.

Germline V gives CDR1 LGHNA, CDR2 YNFKEQ. The CDR3 runs to 16 residues. This receptor was taken from a woman between 18 and 69 years old in good health. The rearrangement links TRBV4-2 to TRBJ2-3; lacking DNA, the TRBD2 call made by TCRdb goes unchecked. Sequencing input: blood T cells: a sorted CD56 or NKG2C T cell subset, CD4+ or CD8+ T cells, or bulk PBMC T cells (not recorded which). The CDR3: CASSPRASGVTDTQYF.